This T cell receptor beta chain was identified in a study of blood T cell repertoires in COVID-19. Study-level information: The United States, Italy and Spain were the sources of the acute and convalescent COVID-19 samples.

Germline CDR1 SGHAT, CDR2 FQDESV (reference sequence). The CDR3 covers 17 residues. With 0 bases removed from V and 2 bases from J, the gap between germline ends came to 15 bases. In the study's own analysis: The authors estimated nucleated cell counts from reference gene primer amplification. Assay used: immunoSEQ multiplex PCR; TCRdb lists only in-frame clones, some missing. From that table come the V and J calls and clone size; the DNA was used to work out D and trimming. The sample contains about 58,000 clones, more than 75% of which appear only once. This sequence was found in a man aged 35 to 55 with active COVID-19. The sequenced sample was peripheral blood. The chain uses TRBV11-1 and TRBJ2-3; D may be TRBD2 (6 bases). Written as DNA, the CDR3 is TGTGCCAGCAGCTTAGCGCGGGGCCAGCTTCCCACAGATACGCAGTATTTT. This translates into CASSLARGQLPTDTQYF.